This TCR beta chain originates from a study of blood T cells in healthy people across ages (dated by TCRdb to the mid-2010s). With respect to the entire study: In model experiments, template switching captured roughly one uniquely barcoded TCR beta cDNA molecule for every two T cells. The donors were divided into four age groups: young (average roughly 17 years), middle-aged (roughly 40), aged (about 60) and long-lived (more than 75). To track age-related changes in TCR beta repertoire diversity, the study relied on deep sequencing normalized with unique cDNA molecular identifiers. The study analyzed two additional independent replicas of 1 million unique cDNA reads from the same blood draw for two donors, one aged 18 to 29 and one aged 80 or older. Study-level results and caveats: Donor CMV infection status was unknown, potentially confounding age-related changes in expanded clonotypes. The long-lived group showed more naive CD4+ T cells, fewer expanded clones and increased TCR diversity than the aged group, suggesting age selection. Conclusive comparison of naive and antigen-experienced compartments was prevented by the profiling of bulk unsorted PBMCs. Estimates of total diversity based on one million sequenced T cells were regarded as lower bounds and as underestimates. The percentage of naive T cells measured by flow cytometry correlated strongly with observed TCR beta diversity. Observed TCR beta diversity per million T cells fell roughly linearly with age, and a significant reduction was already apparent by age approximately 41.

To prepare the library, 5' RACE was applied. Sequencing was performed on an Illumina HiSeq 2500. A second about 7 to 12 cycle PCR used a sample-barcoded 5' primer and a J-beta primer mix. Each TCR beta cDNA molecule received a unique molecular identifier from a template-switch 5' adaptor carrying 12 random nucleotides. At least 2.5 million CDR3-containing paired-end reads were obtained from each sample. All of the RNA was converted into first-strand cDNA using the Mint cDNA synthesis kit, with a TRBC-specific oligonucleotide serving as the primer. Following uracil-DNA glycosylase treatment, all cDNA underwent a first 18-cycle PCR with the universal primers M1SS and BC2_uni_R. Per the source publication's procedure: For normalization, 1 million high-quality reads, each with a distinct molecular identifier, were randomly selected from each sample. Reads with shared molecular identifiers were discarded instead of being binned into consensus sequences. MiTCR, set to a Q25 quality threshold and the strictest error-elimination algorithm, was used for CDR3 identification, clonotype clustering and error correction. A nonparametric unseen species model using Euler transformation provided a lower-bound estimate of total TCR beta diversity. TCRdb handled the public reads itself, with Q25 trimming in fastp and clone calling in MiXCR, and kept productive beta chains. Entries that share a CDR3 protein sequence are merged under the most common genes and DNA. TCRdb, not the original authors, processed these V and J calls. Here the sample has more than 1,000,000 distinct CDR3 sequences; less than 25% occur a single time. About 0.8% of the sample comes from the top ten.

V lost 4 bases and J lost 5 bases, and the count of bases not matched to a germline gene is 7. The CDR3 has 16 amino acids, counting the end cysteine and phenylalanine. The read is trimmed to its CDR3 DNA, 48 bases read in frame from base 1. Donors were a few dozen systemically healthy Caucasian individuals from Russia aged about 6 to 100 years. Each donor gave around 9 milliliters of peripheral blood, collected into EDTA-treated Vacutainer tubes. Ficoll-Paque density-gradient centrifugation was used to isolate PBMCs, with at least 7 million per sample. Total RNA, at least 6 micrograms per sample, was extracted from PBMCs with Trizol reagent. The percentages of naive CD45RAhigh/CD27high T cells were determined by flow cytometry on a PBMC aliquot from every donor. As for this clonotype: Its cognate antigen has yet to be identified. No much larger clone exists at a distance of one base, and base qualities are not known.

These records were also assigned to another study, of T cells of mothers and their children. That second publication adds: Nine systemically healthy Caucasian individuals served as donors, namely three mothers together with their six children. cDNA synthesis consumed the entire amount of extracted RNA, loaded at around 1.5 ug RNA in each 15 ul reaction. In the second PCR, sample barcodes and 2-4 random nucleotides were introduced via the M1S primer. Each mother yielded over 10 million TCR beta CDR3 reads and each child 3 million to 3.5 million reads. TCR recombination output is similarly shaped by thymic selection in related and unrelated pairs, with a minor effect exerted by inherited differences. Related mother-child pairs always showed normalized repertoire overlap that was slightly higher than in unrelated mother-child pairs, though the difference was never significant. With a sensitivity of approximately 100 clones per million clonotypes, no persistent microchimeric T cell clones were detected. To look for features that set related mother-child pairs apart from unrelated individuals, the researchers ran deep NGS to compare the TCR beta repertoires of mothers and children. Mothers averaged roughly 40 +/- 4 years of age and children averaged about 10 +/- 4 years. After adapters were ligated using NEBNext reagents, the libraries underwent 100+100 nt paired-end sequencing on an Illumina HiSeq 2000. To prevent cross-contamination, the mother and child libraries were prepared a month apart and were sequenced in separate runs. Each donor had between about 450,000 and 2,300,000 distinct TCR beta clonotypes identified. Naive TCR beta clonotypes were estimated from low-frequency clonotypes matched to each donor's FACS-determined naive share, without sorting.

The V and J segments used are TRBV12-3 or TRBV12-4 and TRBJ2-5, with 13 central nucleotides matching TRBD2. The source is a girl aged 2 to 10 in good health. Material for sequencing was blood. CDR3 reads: CASSSGLAGYVETQYF. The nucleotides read TGTGCCAGCAGTTCGGGACTAGCGGGATATGTGGAGACCCAGTACTTC.